A selection of T cell receptor beta chains follows, all from one sample in a study of cytomegalovirus exposure and HLA in healthy donors. The table came from immunoSEQ multiplex PCR; TCRdb's copy has only in-frame clones and leaves some out. The sample carries under 150,000 clones, about 79% recorded once. The sample consisted of PBMCs. These receptors originate from a woman under 30 in good health and CMV-seronegative. CDR3s include the opening cysteine and the closing phenylalanine or tryptophan. D genes are given only for firm matches. Rows give clone size only sometimes, using once, few, many, or a class for an expanded clone.

TRBJ2-1,-,TRBD1,TRBV18,TGTGCCAGCTCACCACTAGGGGGCATTAAAAACAATGAGCAGTTCTTC,CASSPLGGIKNNEQFF
TRBJ2-7,-,TRBD2,TRBV6-5,TGTGCCAGCATGGGGAGGGCCTACGAGCAGTACTTC,CASMGRAYEQYF
TRBJ1-2,-,TRBD1,TRBV7-2,TGTGCCAGCAGCAGGGACAGGGCCTATGGCTACACCTTC,CASSRDRAYGYTF
TRBJ1-5,few,-,TRBV27,TGTGCCAGCAGTCGAACGAGGGTACAGCCCCAGCATTTT,CASSRTRVQPQHF
TRBJ2-1,-,-,TRBV15,TGTGCCACCGCCTGGACAACGAGAAACAATGAGCAGTTCTTC,CATAWTTRNNEQFF
TRBJ2-3,-,TRBD1,TRBV6-5,TGTGCCAGCAGGGGACAGGGGAGTACAGATACGCAGTATTTT,CASRGQGSTDTQYF
TRBJ2-3,once,-,TRBV5-5,TGTGCCAGCAGCTTCAGGGCTAGCGAAGGAGATACGCAGTATTTT,CASSFRASEGDTQYF
TRBJ1-2,-,-,TRBV21-1,TGTGCCAGCAGCAAAGCGAGCGGAGGTCCCTTC,CASSKASGGPF
TRBJ1-5,-,-,TRBV28,TGTGCCAGCAGTTTCCCAGGGTCCCCATATCAGCCCCAGCATTTT,CASSFPGSPYQPQHF
TRBJ1-1,-,-,TRBV10-3,TGTGCCATAACAGCGGGGGCACACTATAACACTGAAGCTTTCTTT,CAITAGAHYNTEAFF
TRBJ2-1,once,TRBD1,TRBV5-1,TGCGCCAGCAGCTTCGGACAGGGGTCTTACAATGAGCAGTTCTTC,CASSFGQGSYNEQFF
TRBJ1-2,-,-,TRBV4-1,TGCGCCAGCAGCCAAGTACAGGTAGCTAACTATGGCTACACCTTC,CASSQVQVANYGYTF
TRBJ2-1,-,-,TRBV27,TGTGCCAGCAGCACAGAGACGGACTACTTAAACAATGAGCAGTTCTTC,CASSTETDYLNNEQFF
TRBJ1-2,-,TRBD1,TRBV27,TGTGCCAGCAGTGGGTGGACAGGGGTAAACTATGGCTACACCTTC,CASSGWTGVNYGYTF
TRBJ2-7,-,-,TRBV23-1,TGCGCCAGACCTCAGGGAGGCGAGCAGTACTTC,CARPQGGEQYF
TRBJ1-5,-,-,TRBV18,TGTGCCAGCTCACCCTGGGAGAGCAATCAGCCCCAGCATTTT,CASSPWESNQPQHF
TRBJ2-5,-,TRBD2,TRBV7-9,TGTGCCAGCAGCACACGTCCGGGACTAGCGTATCAAGAGACCCAGTACTTC,CASSTRPGLAYQETQYF
TRBJ1-2,-,-,TRBV18,TGTGCCAGCTCACCCACGGTGGGAGGGTCTAGTGGCTACACCTTC,CASSPTVGGSSGYTF
TRBJ1-1,few,-,TRBV28,TGTGCCAGCAGTTTTGTTGGTAGGACACCGAACACTGAAGCTTTCTTT,CASSFVGRTPNTEAFF
TRBJ1-1,-,-,TRBV28,TGTGCCAGCAGTGGGGAGGGGGGGTTGAACACTGAAGCTTTCTTT,CASSGEGGLNTEAFF
TRBJ2-5,-,TRBD2,TRBV27,TGTGCCAGCAGTCCCCGACTAGCGGATAGTAAAGAGACCCAGTACTTC,CASSPRLADSKETQYF
TRBJ2-2,few,-,TRBV12-5,TGTGCTAGTGGCGATGCGGGGTGGACCGGGGAGCTGTTTTTT,CASGDAGWTGELFF
TRBJ1-2,-,TRBD1,TRBV28,TGTGCCAGCAGTCCCGACAGGGTAAGGGGCTACACCTTC,CASSPDRVRGYTF
TRBJ1-4,-,-,TRBV7-8,TGTGCCAGCAGCTTAACCCGGGGACAACGTGAAAAACTGTTTTTT,CASSLTRGQREKLFF
TRBJ2-5,-,-,TRBV6-6,TGTGCCAGCAGTTACGGGAGAGAAGAGACCCAGTACTTC,CASSYGREETQYF
TRBJ2-2,once,-,TRBV5-4,TGTGCCAGCAGCGAGGGGGGGATTTCGACCGGGGAGCTGTTTTTT,CASSEGGISTGELFF
TRBJ2-7,-,TRBD2,TRBV7-7,TGTGCTAGCAGCTTAGGCCTCACTGGACTAGTCTCCTACGAGCAGTACTTC,CASSLGLTGLVSYEQYF
TRBJ1-3,-,-,TRBV19,TGTGCCAGTAGTCCTTTGGACAGCTCTGGAAACACCATATATTTT,CASSPLDSSGNTIYF
TRBJ1-3,-,TRBD1,TRBV5-4,TGTGCCAGCAGCACAAGGACAGGGAACTCTGGAAACACCATATATTTT,CASSTRTGNSGNTIYF
TRBJ2-1,once,-,TRBV6-5,TGTGCCAGCAGTCAGGACGGAGGGTCCTACAATGAGCAGTTCTTC,CASSQDGGSYNEQFF
TRBJ1-1,-,-,TRBV7-2,TGTGCCAGCAGCTTAGCGGGGGGGACCAACACTGAAGCTTTCTTT,CASSLAGGTNTEAFF
TRBJ2-3,few,TRBD2,TRBV6-4,TGTGCCAGCAGTGCCGGGGGGGCCACAGATACGCAGTATTTT,CASSAGGATDTQYF
TRBJ2-1,-,TRBD2,TRBV7-9,TGTGCCAGCAGCTTAGCCATAGCGGGGGGGGAGCAGTTCTTC,CASSLAIAGGEQFF
TRBJ2-5,-,TRBD2,TRBV5-4,TGTGCCAGCAGCTTGGGGGCCCGGCGGGGGAAAGAGACCCAGTACTTC,CASSLGARRGKETQYF
TRBJ1-1,-,-,TRBV15,TGTGCCACCAGCAGAACTACGGCGGGCACTGAAGCTTTCTTT,CATSRTTAGTEAFF
TRBJ1-2,-,TRBD1,TRBV7-8,TGTGCCAGCAGCCTGGATACAGGGGTGCGGTATGGCTACACCTTC,CASSLDTGVRYGYTF
TRBJ1-5,-,-,TRBV5-1,TGCGCCAGCAGCCCCGGACAGAATGGTCAGCCCCAGCATTTT,CASSPGQNGQPQHF
TRBJ2-4,-,-,TRBV28,TGTGCCAGCAATAACCGTCACAGCCTTCTAGCCAAAAACATTCAGTACTTC,CASNNRHSLLAKNIQYF
TRBJ1-1,-,-,TRBV7-8,TGTGCCAGCAGCTTCGGTCTGAACACTGAAGCTTTCTTT,CASSFGLNTEAFF
TRBJ1-2,-,TRBD1,TRBV7-2,TGTGCCAGCAGCGAGCCGACAGGGGGTAACTATGGCTACACCTTC,CASSEPTGGNYGYTF
TRBJ1-5,-,TRBD1,TRBV19,TGTGCCAGTAGTAATGGACAGGGCGTTTACAATAGCAATCAGCCCCAGCATTTT,CASSNGQGVYNSNQPQHF
TRBJ2-2,-,TRBD1,TRBV27,TGTGCCAGCAGGCCGTTAGGGGGCGCGTCCGGGGAGCTGTTTTTT,CASRPLGGASGELFF
TRBJ1-1,-,-,TRBV9,TGTGCCAGCAGCCCACAAACAGGCCTGAACACTGAAGCTTTCTTT,CASSPQTGLNTEAFF
TRBJ2-3,-,TRBD2,TRBV5-4,TGTGCCAGCAGCTTATTCGGGAGGGGGGGCACAGATACGCAGTATTTT,CASSLFGRGGTDTQYF
TRBJ1-2,-,-,TRBV5-1,TGCGCCAGCAGCTTAACAGGCGAGAACTATGGCTACACCTTC,CASSLTGENYGYTF
TRBJ2-3,once,-,TRBV2,TGTGCCAGCAGTGATTCGTCCGGGGTAATAAGCACAGATACGCAGTATTTT,CASSDSSGVISTDTQYF
TRBJ1-2,few,-,TRBV25-1,TGTGCCAGCATCGGCCTCCCGCGCGGCAACCTCTATGGCTACACCTTC,CASIGLPRGNLYGYTF
TRBJ1-1,-,TRBD1,TRBV15,TGTGCCACCATGCGCGGGGACAGGAGGAACACTGAAGCTTTCTTT,CATMRGDRRNTEAFF
TRBJ2-2,-,TRBD1,TRBV6-6,TGTGCCAGCAGTTACAGACAGGGGGCCGGCACCGGGGAGCTGTTTTTT,CASSYRQGAGTGELFF
TRBJ2-3,-,-,TRBV4-1,TGCGCCAGCAGCCAAGATCGAAAGAGAACAGATACGCAGTATTTT,CASSQDRKRTDTQYF
TRBJ1-2,once,TRBD1,TRBV7-2,TGTGCCAGCAGCACCGACAGGGTTGGAGGCTACACCTTC,CASSTDRVGGYTF
TRBJ2-1,-,TRBD2,TRBV10-1,TGCGCCAGCAGCGCTAGCGGGGGCAACAATGAGCAGTTCTTC,CASSASGGNNEQFF
TRBJ2-7,-,-,TRBV6-6,TGTGCCAGCAGTACCTCTCGGGGGTCCTACGAGCAGTACTTC,CASSTSRGSYEQYF
TRBJ2-1,once,-,TRBV6-1,TGTGCCAGCAGTGAAAGGGCTAGCCCGTTTTTAGATGAGCAGTTCTTC,CASSERASPFLDEQFF
TRBJ2-5,-,-,TRBV28,TGTGCCAGCAGGGAACAGGGAATACAGACCCAGTACTTC,CASREQGIQTQYF
TRBJ2-3,-,-,TRBV29-1,TGCAGCGTTCTCCAGGGGGGCAGAGATACGCAGTATTTT,CSVLQGGRDTQYF
TRBJ2-1,-,TRBD2,TRBV4-1,TGCGCCAGCAGCCAAGCCGAGCGGGAGAACAATGAGCAGTTCTTC,CASSQAERENNEQFF
TRBJ2-7,-,-,TRBV14,TGTGCCAGCGGGGGCTCGACCTACGAGCAGTACTTC,CASGGSTYEQYF
TRBJ2-7,-,TRBD2,TRBV28,TGTGCCAGCAGTGTGACTAGCGCTTACGAGCAGTACTTC,CASSVTSAYEQYF
TRBJ1-2,-,-,TRBV27,TGTGCCACCCGGCAGGGGCAGGTCTATGGCTACACCTTC,CATRQGQVYGYTF